Below, 4 T cell receptor beta chains from the same sample are listed, as sequenced in a study of graft-versus-host responses after intestinal transplantation. Sequencing was performed with immunoSEQ multiplex PCR; in TCRdb, only in-frame clones are kept and a portion is missing. In the table there are approximately 28,000 clones, around 90% of which are singletons. The sequenced sample was PBMCs, obtained about 420 days after intestinal transplantation. These receptors were taken from a human patient who received an intestinal transplant, so some T cells may come from the graft donor.

This rearrangement joins TRBV5-6 to TRBJ2-5, with 7 bases aligning to TRBD2. The J call may be in error: the DNA end matches TRBJ2-7 better. The CDR3 spans 14 residues. Germline V gene sequence: CDR1 SGHDT, CDR2 YYEEEE. The DNA of the CDR3 is TGTGCCAGCAGCTTGGCGGCAGGGAGGGACGAGCAGTACTTC. This encodes CASSLAAGRDEQYF.

The V and J genes are TRBV19 and TRBJ2-3, with D possibly matching TRBD2 (6 bases). The CDR3 is 13 residues long. Germline loops: CDR1 LNHDA, CDR2 SQIVND (reference sequence). With 9 bases removed from V and 6 bases from J, the gap between germline ends came to 16 bases. CDR3 nucleotide sequence: TGTGCCAGCCGAAAGGCAGGGAGGGATACGCAGTATTTT. The encoded protein is CASRKAGRDTQYF.

This rearrangement joins TRBV2 to TRBJ2-6, with unresolved D. The germline gives CDR1 SNHLY, CDR2 FYNNEI. Trimming stripped 6 bases from V and 0 bases from J, with 18 bases between. The CDR3 extends over 18 amino acids. CDR3 nucleotide sequence: TGTGCCAGCAGCAACACTCGCGGACGTTGCTCTGGGGCCAACGTCCTGACTTTC. It translates to CASSNTRGRCSGANVLTF. Supplemented by reference TRBV2 and TRBJ2-6, the full variable domain reads EPEVTQTPSHQVTQMGQEVILRCVPISNHLYFYWYRQILGQKVEFLVSFYNNEISEKSEIFDDQFSVERPDGSNFTLKIRSTKLEDSAMYFCASSNTRGRCSGANVLTFGAGSRLTVL.

The chain employs TRBV7-2 and TRBJ2-1; TRBD2 agrees at 13 bases. The CDR3 spans 16 residues. The V and J ends lost 4 bases and 5 bases, in that order; junction bases with no gene match: 5. Per the germline V gene, CDR1 is SGHTA and CDR2 is FQGNSA. In DNA, the CDR3 is TGTGCCAGCAGCTCCCGACTAGCGGGGGGCGACAATGAGCAGTTCTTC. Its protein product is CASSSRLAGGDNEQFF.